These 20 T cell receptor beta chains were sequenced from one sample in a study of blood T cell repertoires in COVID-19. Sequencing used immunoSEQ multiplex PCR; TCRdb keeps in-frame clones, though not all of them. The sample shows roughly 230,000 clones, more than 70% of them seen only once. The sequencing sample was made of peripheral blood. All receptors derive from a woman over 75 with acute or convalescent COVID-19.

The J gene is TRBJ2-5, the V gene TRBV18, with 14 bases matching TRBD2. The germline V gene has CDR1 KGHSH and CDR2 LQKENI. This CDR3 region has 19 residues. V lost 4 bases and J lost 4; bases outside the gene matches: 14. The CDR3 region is CASSLGTSGGPIPGETQYF. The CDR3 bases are TGTGCCAGCTCACTTGGGACTAGCGGGGGCCCTATCCCCGGAGAGACCCAGTACTTC.

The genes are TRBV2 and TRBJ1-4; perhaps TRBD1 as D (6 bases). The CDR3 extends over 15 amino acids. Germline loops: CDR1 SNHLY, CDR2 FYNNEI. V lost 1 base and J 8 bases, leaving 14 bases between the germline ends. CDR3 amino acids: CASSEVMGGAEKLFF. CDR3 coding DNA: TGTGCCAGCAGTGAAGTTATGGGGGGGGCAGAAAAACTGTTTTTT.

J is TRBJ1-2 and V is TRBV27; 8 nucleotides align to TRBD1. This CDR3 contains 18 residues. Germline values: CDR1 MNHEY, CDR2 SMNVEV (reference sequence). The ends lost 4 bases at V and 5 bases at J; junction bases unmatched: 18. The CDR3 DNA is TGTGCCAGCAGTTCCCGAACCCCCGGACAGGGAGTTAGATATGGCTACACCTTC. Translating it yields CASSSRTPGQGVRYGYTF.

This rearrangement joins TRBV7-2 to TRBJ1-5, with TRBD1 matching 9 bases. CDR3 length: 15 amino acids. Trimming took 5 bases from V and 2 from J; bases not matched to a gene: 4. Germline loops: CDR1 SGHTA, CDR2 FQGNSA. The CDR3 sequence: CASSTRTGGNQPQHF. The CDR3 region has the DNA TGTGCCAGCAGCACTCGGACAGGGGGCAATCAGCCCCAGCATTTT.

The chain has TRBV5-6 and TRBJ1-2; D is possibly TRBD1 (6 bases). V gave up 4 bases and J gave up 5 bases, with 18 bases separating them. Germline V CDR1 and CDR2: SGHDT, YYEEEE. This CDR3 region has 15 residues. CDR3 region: CASSPLQGIRYGYTF. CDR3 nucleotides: TGTGCCAGCAGCCCGCTCCAGGGGATTAGGTATGGCTACACCTTC.

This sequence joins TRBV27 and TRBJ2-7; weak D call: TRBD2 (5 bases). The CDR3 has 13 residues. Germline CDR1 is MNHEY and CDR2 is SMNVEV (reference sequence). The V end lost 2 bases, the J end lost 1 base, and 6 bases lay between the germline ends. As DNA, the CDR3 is TGTGCCAGCAGTTTACGCGGGTCCTACGAGCAGTACTTC. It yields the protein CASSLRGSYEQYF.

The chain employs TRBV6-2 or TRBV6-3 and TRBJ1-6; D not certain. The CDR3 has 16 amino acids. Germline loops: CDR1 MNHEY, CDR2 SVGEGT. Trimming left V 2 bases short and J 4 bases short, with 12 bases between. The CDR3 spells CASSYLGGQYNSPLHF. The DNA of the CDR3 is TGTGCCAGCAGTTACCTTGGAGGCCAGTATAATTCACCCCTCCACTTT.

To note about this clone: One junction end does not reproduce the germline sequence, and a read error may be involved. The CDR3 region is CASPPSGHRVVKTEAFF. The CDR3 DNA is TGTGCCAGCCCACCCAGCGGGCACCGTGTTGTGAAAACTGAAGCTTTCTTT. This rearrangement joins TRBV28 to TRBJ1-1, with D hard to call. The germline gives CDR1 MDHEN, CDR2 SYDVKM. This CDR3 has 17 amino acids.

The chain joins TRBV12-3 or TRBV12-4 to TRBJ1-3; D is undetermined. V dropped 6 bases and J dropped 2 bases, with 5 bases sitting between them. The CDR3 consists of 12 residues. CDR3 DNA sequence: TGTGCCAGCAGCCGCGCTGGAAACACCATATATTTT. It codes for CASSRAGNTIYF.

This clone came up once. CDR3 bases: TGTGCCAGCTCAGCCGGGACAGGGGACTCCTACGAGCAGTACTTC. Protein product: CASSAGTGDSYEQYF. V is TRBV18 and J is TRBJ2-7; TRBD1 matches 10 bases. CDR3 length equals 15 residues. Germline V gene lookup returns CDR1 KGHSH and CDR2 LQKENI. The V and J ends lost 5 bases and 0 bases, in that order; junction bases with no gene match: 4.

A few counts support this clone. In DNA form, the CDR3 reads TGTGCCAGCAGCCCGCTCCGGACTATTCGAGTCAATGAGCAGTTCTTC. It translates to CASSPLRTIRVNEQFF. V gene TRBV9 combines with J gene TRBJ2-1, with D possibly matching TRBD2 (6 bases). Germline V gene lookup returns CDR1 SGDLS and CDR2 YYNGEE. V lost 4 bases to trimming and J lost 6 bases, with 20 bases between them. The CDR3 consists of 16 residues. The full variable domain, rest sourced from reference TRBV9 and TRBJ2-1, is DSGVTQTPKHLITATGQRVTLRCSPRSGDLSVYWYQQSLDQGLQFLIQYYNGEERAKGNILERFSAQQFPDLHSELNLSSLELGDSALYFCASSPLRTIRVNEQFFGPGTRLTVL.

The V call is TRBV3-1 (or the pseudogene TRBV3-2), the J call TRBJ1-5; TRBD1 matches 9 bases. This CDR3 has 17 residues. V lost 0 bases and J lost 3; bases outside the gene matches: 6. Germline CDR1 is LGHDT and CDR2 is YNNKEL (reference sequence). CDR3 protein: CASSQDLRQGDNQPQHF. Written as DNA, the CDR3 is TGTGCCAGCAGCCAAGATTTACGACAGGGGGACAATCAGCCCCAGCATTTT.

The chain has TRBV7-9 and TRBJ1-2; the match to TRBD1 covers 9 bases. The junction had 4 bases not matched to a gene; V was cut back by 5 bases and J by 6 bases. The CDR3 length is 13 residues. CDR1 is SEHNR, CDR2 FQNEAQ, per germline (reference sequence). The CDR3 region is CASSIQGADGYTF. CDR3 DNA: TGTGCCAGCAGCATACAGGGGGCGGATGGCTACACCTTC. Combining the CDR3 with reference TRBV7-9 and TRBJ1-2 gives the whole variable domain DTGVSQNPRHKITKRGQNVTFRCDPISEHNRLYWYRQTLGQGPEFLTYFQNEAQLEKSRLLSDRFSAERPKGSFSTLEIQRTEQGDSAMYLCASSIQGADGYTFGSGTRLTVV.

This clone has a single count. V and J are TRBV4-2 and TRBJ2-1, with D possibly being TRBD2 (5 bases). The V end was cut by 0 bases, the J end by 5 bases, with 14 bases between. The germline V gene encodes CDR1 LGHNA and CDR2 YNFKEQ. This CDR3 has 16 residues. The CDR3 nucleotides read TGTGCCAGCAGCCAAGATTGGCTAGCTCGAAACAATGAGCAGTTCTTC. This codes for CASSQDWLARNNEQFF.

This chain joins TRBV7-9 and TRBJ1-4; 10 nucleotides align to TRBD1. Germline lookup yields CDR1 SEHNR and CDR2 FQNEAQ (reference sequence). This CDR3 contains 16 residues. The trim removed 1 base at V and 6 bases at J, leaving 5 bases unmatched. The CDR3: CASSLGWDRGYEKLFF. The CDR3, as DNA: TGTGCCAGCAGCTTAGGTTGGGACAGGGGATATGAAAAACTGTTTTTT.

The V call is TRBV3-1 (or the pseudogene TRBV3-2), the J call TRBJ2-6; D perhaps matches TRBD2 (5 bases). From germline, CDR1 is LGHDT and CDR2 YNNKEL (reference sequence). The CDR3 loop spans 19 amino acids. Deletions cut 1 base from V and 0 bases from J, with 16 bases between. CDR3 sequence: CASSQGVRGIHSGANVLTF. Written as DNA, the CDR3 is TGTGCCAGCAGCCAAGGGGTTAGAGGGATCCACTCTGGGGCCAACGTCCTGACTTTC.

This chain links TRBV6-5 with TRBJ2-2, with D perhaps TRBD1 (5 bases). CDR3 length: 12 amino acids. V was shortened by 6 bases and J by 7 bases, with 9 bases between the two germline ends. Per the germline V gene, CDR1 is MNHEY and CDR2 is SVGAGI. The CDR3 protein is CASRGDIGELFF. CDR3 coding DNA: TGTGCCAGCAGAGGGGATATCGGGGAGCTGTTTTTT.

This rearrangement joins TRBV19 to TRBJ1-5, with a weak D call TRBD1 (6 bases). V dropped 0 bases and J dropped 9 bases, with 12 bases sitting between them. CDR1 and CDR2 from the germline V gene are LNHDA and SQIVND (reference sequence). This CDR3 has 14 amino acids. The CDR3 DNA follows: TGTGCCAGTAGTATAGAGGGGGCGCCGGGGCCCCAGCATTTT. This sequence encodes CASSIEGAPGPQHF.

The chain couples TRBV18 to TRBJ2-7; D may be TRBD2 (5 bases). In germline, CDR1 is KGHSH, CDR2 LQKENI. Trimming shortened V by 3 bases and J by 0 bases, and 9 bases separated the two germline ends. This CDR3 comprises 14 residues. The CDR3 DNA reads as TGTGCCAGCTCACCCTCAGGAGGCTCCTACGAGCAGTACTTC. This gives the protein CASSPSGGSYEQYF.

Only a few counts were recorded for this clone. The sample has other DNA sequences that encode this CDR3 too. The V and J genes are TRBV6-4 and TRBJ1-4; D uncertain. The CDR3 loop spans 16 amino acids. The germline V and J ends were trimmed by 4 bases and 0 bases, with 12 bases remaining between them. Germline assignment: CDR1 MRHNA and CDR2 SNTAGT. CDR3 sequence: CASSGRLKPTNEKLFF. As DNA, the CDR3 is TGTGCCAGCAGTGGGCGGCTCAAGCCAACTAATGAAAAACTGTTTTTT.